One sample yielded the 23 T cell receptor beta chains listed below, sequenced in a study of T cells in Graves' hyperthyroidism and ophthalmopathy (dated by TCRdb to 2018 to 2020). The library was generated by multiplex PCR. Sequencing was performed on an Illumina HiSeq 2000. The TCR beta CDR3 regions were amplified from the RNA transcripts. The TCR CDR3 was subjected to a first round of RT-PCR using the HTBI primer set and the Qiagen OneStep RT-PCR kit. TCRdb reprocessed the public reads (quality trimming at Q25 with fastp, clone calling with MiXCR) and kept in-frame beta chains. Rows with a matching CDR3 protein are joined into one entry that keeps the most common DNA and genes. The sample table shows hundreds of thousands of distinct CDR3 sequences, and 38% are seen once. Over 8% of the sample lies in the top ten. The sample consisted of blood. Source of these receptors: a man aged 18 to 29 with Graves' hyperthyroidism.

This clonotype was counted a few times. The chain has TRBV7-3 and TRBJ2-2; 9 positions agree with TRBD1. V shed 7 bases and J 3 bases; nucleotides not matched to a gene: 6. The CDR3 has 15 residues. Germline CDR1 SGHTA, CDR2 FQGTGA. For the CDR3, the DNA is TGTGCCAGCAAAGGGACAGGGTGGGACACCGGGGAGCTGTTTTTT. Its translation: CASKGTGWDTGELFF. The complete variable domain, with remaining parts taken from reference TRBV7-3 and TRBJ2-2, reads GAGVSQTPSNKVTEKGKYVELRCDPISGHTALYWYRQSLGQGPEFLIYFQGTGAADDSGLPNDRFFAVRPEGSVSTLKIQRTERGDSAVYLCASKGTGWDTGELFFGEGSRLTVL.

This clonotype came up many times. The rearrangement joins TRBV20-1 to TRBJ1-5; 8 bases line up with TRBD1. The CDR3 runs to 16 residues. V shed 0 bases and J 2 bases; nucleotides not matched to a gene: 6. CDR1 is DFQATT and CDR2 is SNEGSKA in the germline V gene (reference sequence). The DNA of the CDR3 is TGCAGTGCTAGAGATGAAGGGACAGGTCGCAATCAGCCCCAGCATTTT. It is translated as CSARDEGTGRNQPQHF.

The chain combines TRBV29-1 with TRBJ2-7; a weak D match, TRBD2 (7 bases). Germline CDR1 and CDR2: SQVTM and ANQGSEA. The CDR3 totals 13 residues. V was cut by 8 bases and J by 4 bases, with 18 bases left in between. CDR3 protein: CSLGGSGAYEQYF. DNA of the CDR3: TGCAGCTTAGGGGGGAGCGGGGCGTACGAGCAGTACTTC.

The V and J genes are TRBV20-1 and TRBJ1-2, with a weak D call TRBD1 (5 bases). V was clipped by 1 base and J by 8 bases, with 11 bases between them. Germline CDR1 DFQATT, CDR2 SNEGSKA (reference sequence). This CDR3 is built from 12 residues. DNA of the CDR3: TGCAGTGCTAGAGGTGGTAGGGGAGGCTACACCTTC. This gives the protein CSARGGRGGYTF.

The CDR3 sequence: CASYAGGAFSGNTIYF. The CDR3 DNA follows: TGTGCCAGCTACGCCGGGGGGGCCTTCTCTGGAAACACCATATATTTT. The chain carries TRBV6-5 and TRBJ1-3; D possibly corresponds to TRBD1 (6 bases). The CDR3 totals 16 residues. V lost 8 bases to trimming and J lost 0 bases, with 17 bases between them. Germline-derived CDR1 and CDR2 are MNHEY and SVGAGI.

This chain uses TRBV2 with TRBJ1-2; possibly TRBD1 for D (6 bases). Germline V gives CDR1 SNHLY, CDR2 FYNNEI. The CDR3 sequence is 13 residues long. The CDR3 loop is CARVRDNGYGYTF. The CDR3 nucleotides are TGTGCTAGAGTCCGGGACAACGGCTATGGCTACACCTTC. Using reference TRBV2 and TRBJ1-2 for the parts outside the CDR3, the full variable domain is EPEVTQTPSHQVTQMGQEVILRCVPISNHLYFYWYRQILGQKVEFLVSFYNNEISEKSEIFDDQFSVERPDGSNFTLKIRSTKLEDSAMYFCARVRDNGYGYTFGSGTRLTVV.

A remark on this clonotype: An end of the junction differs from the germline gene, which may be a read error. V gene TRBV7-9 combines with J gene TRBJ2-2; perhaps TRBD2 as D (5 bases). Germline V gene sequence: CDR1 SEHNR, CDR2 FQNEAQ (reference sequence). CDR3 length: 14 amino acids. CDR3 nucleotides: TGCGCCAGCAGCCAAGTCCAGGAGGCCGGGGAGCTGTTTTTT. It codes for CASSQVQEAGELFF.

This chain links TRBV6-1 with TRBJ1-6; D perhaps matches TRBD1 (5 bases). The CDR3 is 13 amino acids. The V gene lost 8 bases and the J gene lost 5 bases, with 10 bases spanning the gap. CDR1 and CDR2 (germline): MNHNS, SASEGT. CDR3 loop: CASSPQDNSPLHF. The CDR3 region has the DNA TGTGCCAGCTCCCCACAGGATAATTCACCCCTCCACTTT.

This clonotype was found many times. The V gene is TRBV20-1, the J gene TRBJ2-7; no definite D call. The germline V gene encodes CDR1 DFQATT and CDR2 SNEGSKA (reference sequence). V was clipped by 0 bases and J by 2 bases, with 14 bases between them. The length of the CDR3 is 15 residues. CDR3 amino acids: CSARDRLAVPYEQYF. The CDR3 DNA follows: TGCAGTGCTAGAGATCGGTTAGCCGTCCCCTACGAGCAGTACTTC.

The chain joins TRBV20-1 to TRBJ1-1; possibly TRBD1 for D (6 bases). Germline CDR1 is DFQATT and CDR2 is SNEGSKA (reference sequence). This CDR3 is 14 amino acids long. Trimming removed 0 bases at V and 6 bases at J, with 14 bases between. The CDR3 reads CSARERTVGAEAFF. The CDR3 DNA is TGCAGTGCTAGAGAGAGGACAGTTGGCGCTGAAGCTTTCTTT.

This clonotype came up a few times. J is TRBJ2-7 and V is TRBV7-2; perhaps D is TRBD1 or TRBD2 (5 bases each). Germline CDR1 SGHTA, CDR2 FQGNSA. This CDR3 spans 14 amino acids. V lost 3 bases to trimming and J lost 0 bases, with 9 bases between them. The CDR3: CASSFRESSYEQYF. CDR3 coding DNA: TGTGCCAGCAGCTTCAGGGAGAGCTCCTACGAGCAGTACTTC.

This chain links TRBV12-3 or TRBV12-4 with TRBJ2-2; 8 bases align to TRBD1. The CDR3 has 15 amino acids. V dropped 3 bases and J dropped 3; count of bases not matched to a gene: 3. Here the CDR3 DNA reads TGTGCCAGCAGTTTCCAGGGGGCGGACACCGGGGAGCTGTTTTTT. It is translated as CASSFQGADTGELFF.

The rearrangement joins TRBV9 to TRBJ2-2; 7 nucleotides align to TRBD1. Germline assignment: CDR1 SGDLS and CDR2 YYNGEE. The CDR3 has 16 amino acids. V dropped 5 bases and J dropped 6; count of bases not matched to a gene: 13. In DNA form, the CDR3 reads TGTGCCAGCAGTTTCCTCACAGGGGCCTTGGCCGGGGAGCTGTTTTTT. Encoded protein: CASSFLTGALAGELFF.

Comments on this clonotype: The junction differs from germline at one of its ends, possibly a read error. DNA of the CDR3: TGTGCCGCCAGCAGCTTGGAGCAGGACTCACCCCTCCACTTT. Its protein product is CAASSLEQDSPLHF. The genes are TRBV15 and TRBJ1-6, with D unresolved. The CDR3 is 14 amino acids. Germline V CDR1 and CDR2: LNHNV, YYDKDF (reference sequence).

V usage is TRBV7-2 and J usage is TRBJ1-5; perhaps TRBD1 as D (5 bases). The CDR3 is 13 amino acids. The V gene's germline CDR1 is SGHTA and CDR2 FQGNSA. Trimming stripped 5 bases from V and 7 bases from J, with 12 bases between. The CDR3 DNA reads TGTGCCAGCAGCGCCCAGGGAGCCCAGCCCCAGCATTTT. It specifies CASSAQGAQPQHF.

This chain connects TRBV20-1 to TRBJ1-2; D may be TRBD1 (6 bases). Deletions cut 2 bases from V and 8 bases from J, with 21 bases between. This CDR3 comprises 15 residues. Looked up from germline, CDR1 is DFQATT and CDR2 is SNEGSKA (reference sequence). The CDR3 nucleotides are TGCAGTGCTAGAAAAGGGGGAGGGCCCCCGTACGGCTACACCTTC. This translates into CSARKGGGPPYGYTF.

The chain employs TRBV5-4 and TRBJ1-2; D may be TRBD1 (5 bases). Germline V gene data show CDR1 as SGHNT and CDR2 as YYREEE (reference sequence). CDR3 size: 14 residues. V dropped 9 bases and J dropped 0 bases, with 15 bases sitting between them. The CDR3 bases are TGTGCCATCCCATCGGGGGATCCTAACTATGGCTACACCTTC. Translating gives CAIPSGDPNYGYTF.

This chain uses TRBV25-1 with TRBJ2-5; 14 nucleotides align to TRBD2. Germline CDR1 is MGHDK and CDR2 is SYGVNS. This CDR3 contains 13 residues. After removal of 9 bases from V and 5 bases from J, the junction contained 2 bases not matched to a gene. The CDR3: CARGTSGSETQYF. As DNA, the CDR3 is TGTGCCAGGGGGACTAGCGGGAGTGAGACCCAGTACTTC.

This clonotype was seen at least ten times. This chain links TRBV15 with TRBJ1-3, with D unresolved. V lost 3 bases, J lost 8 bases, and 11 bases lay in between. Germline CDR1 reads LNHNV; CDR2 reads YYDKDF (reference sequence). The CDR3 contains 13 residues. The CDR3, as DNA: TGTGCCACCAGCAGTACTTCATCGGACACCATATATTTT. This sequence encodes CATSSTSSDTIYF.

This chain's CDR3 is CASSPDREIGYTF. CDR3 nucleotide sequence: TGTGCCAGCAGCCCCGACAGGGAAATCGGCTACACCTTC. This chain connects TRBV5-5 to TRBJ1-2; TRBD1 matches 7 bases. Trimming cost V 4 bases and J 8 bases; bases outside gene matches: 8. The CDR3 totals 13 residues. Germline CDR1 is SGHKS and CDR2 is YYEKEE (reference sequence).

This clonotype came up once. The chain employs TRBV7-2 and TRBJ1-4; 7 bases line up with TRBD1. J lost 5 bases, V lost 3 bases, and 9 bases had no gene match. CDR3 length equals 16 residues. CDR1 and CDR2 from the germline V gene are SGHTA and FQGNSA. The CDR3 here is CASSFTYRGINEKLFF. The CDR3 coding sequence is TGTGCCAGCAGCTTCACATACAGGGGAATAAATGAAAAACTGTTTTTT. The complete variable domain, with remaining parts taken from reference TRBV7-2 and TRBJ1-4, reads GAGVSQSPSNKVTEKGKDVELRCDPISGHTALYWYRQSLGQGLEFLIYFQGNSAPDKSGLPSDRFSAERTGGSVSTLTIQRTQQEDSAVYLCASSFTYRGINEKLFFGSGTQLSVL.

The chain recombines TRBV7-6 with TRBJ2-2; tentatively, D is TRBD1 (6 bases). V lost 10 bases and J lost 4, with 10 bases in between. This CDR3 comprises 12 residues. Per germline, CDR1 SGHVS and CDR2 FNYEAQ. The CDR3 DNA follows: TGTGCCATACGACAGGTCACCGGGGAGCTGTTTTTT. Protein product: CAIRQVTGELFF.

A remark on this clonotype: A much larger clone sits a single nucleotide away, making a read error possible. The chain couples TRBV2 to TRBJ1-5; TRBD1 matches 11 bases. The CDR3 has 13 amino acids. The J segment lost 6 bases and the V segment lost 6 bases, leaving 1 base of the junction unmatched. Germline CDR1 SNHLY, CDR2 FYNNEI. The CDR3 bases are TGTGCCAGCAGGGACAGGGGGCTTCAGCCCCAGCATTTT. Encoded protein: CASRDRGLQPQHF.